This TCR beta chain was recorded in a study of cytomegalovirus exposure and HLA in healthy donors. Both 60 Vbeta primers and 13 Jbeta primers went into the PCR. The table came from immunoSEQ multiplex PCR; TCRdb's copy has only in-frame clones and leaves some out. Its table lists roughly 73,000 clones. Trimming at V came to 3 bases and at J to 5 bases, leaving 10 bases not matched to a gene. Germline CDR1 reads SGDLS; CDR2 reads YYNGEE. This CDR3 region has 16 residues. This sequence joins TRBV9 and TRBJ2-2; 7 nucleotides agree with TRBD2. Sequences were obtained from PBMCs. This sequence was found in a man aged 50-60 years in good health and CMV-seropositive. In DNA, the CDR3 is TGTGCCAGCAGCGCCCTAACCGGGGGGATAACCGGGGAGCTGTTTTTT. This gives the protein CASSALTGGITGELFF.